This entry describes one TCR beta chain. The data derive from a study of CD8 T cells in Susac syndrome. A quantity of about 0.5 to 1 ug RNA underwent reverse transcription using random hexamers. TCRdb analysed the immunoSEQ multiplex PCR reads with MiXCR anew, one entry per CDR3 protein. The sample holds about 120,000 distinct CDR3 sequences, 92% seen once. From blood CD8+ and CD4+ T cells, the TCR beta chain was sequenced. Germline CDR1 SEHNR, CDR2 FQNEAQ (reference sequence). The CDR3 is 15 amino acids. V was clipped by 5 bases and J by 0 bases, with 13 bases between them. This sequence joins TRBV7-9 and TRBJ1-1; D not certain. The sample was CD8+ T cells from PBMCs. The receptor's source is a human donor in good health. DNA of the CDR3: TGTGCCAGCAGCACTACCGGGGAGATGAACACTGAAGCTTTCTTT. Its translation: CASSTTGEMNTEAFF.